This T cell receptor beta chain was sequenced for a study of technical replicates of blood from a handful of donors. As to this clone: An end of the junction differs from the germline gene, which may be a read error.

The length of the CDR3 is 17 residues. CDR1 and CDR2 from the germline V gene are SGHAT and FQNNGV. This table comes from immunoSEQ multiplex PCR, and its TCRdb copy is limited to in-frame clones, with some not included. The table records 45,000 to 55,000 clones, 94% of them present only once. The chain links TRBV11-2 to TRBJ2-1; 9 bases align to TRBD2. What was sequenced was T cells isolated from PBMCs. The clonotype originates from a human donor in good health. The CDR3 loop is CANSLDPGTSWFDEQFF. The CDR3 bases are TGTGCCAACAGCTTAGATCCGGGGACTAGCTGGTTCGATGAGCAGTTCTTC.